The T cell receptor (beta chain) under discussion was sequenced for a study of blood T cell repertoires in COVID-19. Study as a whole: Samples of COVID-19 (acute and convalescent) were obtained from the United States, Italy and Spain. T cells, B-cell-depleted T cells, or PBMCs supplied cDNA or gDNA.

As originally analysed: Amplification with reference gene primers provided the estimates of nucleated cell counts. Here immunoSEQ multiplex PCR was the method, and the copy in TCRdb shows in-frame clones only, minus some. V and J calls and clone size are copied from that table; D and trimming were computed from the DNA. The data show 100,000 to 150,000 clones, over 75% seen once. The sample holds one count of this clone. CDR1 and CDR2 (germline): LGHDT, YNNKEL (reference sequence). The CDR3 length is 19 residues. Trimming cost V 1 base and J 0 bases; bases outside gene matches: 9. This clonotype was obtained from a man aged 25-45 years with COVID-19, enrolled during active disease. The V call is TRBV3-1 (or the pseudogene TRBV3-2), the J call TRBJ1-1; 12 nucleotides line up with TRBD1. The sequencing input was peripheral blood. CDR3 in DNA: TGTGCCAGCAGCCAAGGCTGGGGGACAGGGGGCAACATGAACACTGAAGCTTTCTTT. Translation gives CASSQGWGTGGNMNTEAFF.